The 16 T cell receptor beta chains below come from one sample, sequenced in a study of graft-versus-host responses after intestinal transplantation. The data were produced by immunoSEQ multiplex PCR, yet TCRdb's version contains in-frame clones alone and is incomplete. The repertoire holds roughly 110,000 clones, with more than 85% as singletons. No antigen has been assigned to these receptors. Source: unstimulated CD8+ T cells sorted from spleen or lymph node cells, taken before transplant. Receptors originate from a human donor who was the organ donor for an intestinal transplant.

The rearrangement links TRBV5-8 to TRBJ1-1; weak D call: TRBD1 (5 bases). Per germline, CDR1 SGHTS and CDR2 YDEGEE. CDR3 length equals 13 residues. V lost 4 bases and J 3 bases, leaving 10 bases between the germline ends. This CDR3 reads CASSPGGDTEAFF. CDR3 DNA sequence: TGTGCCAGCAGCCCCGGGGGGGACACTGAAGCTTTCTTT.

Written as DNA, the CDR3 is TGTGCCAGCAGCCCCCGGGACTTATTGCCCGGGGAGCTGTTTTTT. Translated: CASSPRDLLPGELFF. This rearrangement joins TRBV11-2 to TRBJ2-2, with D possibly being TRBD2 (6 bases). CDR1 SGHAT and CDR2 FQNNGV come from the germline V gene. The CDR3 runs 15 residues. V shed 5 bases and J shed 6 bases, with 16 bases lying between them.

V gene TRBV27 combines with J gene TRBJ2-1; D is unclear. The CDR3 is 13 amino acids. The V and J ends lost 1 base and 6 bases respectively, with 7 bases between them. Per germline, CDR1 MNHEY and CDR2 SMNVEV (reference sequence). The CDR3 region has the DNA TGTGCCAGCAGTTTATGGGCGAGCAATGAGCAGTTCTTC. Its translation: CASSLWASNEQFF.

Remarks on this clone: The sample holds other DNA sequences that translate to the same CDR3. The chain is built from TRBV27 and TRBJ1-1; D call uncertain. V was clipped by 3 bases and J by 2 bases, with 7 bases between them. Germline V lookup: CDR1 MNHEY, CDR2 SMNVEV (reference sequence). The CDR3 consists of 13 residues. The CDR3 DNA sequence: TGTGCCAGCAGTTTGGGTCCTAACACTGAAGCTTTCTTT. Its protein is CASSLGPNTEAFF.

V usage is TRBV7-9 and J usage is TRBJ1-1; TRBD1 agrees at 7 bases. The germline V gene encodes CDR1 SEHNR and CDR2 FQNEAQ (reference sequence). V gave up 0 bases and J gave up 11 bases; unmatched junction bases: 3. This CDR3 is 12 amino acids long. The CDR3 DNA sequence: TGTGCCAGCAGCTTAGCGGGGACAGCGGCTTTCTTT. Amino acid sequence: CASSLAGTAAFF.

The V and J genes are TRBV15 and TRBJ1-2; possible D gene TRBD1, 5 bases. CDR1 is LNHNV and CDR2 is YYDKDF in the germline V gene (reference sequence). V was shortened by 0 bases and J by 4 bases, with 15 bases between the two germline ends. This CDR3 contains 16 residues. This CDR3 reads CATSRDFSGDLYGYTF. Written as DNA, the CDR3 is TGTGCCACCAGCAGAGATTTCTCCGGGGACCTCTATGGCTACACCTTC.

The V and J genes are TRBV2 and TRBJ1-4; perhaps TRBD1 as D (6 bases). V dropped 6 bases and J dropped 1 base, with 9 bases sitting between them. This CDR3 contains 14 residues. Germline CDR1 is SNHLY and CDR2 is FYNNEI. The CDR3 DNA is TGTGCCAGCAGGGACAGTAGAACTAATGAAAAACTGTTTTTT. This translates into CASRDSRTNEKLFF.

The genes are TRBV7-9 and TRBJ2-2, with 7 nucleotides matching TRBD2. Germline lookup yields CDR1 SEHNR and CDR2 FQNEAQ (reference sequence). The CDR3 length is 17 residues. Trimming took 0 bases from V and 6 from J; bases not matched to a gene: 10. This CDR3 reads CASSLAWAGAFPGELFF. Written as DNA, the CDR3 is TGTGCCAGCAGCTTAGCGTGGGCGGGAGCATTTCCCGGGGAGCTGTTTTTT.

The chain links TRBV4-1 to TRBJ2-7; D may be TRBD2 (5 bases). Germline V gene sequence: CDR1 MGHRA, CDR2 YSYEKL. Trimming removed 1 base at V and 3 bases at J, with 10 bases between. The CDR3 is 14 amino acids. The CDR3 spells CASSQGGLGYEQYF. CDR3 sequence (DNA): TGCGCCAGCAGCCAAGGAGGACTCGGCTACGAGCAGTACTTC.

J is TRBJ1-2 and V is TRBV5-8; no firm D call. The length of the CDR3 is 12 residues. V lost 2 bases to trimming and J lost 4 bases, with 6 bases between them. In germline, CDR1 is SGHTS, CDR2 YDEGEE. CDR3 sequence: CASSLASYGYTF. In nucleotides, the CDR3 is TGTGCCAGCAGCTTAGCCAGCTATGGCTACACCTTC.

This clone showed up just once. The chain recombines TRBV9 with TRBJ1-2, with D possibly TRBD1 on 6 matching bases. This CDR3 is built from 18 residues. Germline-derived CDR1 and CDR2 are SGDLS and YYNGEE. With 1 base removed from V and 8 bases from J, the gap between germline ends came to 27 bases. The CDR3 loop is CASSVLSTPAGRGSGYTF. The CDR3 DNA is TGTGCCAGCAGCGTACTTAGTACCCCCGCTGGGAGGGGGTCGGGCTACACCTTC.

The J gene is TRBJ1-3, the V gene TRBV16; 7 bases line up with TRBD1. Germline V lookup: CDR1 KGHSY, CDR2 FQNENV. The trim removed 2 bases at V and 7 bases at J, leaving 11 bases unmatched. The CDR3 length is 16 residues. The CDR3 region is CASSQHHRGWRNTIYF. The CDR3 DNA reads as TGTGCCAGCAGCCAACATCACAGGGGTTGGCGTAACACCATATATTTT.

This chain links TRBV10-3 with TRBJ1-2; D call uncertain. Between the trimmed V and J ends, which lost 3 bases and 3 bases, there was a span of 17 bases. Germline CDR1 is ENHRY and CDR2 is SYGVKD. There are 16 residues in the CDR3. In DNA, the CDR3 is TGTGCCATCAGTGATTCCACCAACCCTGCCTACTATGGCTACACCTTC. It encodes CAISDSTNPAYYGYTF.

The CDR3 here is CASSRTSGSVDTQYF. The CDR3 DNA reads TGTGCCAGCAGTAGGACTAGCGGGAGTGTTGATACGCAGTATTTT. The V gene is TRBV2, the J gene TRBJ2-3; 13 positions agree with TRBD2. Germline assignment: CDR1 SNHLY and CDR2 FYNNEI. There are 15 residues in the CDR3. The J segment lost 6 bases and the V segment lost 5 bases, leaving 5 bases of the junction unmatched.

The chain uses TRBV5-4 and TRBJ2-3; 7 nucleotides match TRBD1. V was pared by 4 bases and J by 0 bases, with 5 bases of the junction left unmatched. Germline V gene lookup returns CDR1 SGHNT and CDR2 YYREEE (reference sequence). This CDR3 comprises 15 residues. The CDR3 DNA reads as TGTGCCAGCAGCGGGGGACAGCTGAGCACAGATACGCAGTATTTT. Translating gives CASSGGQLSTDTQYF.

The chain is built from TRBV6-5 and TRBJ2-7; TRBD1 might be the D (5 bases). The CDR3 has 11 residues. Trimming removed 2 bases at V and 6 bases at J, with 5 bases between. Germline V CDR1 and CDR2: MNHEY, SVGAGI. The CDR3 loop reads CASSYRGEQYF. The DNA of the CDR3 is TGTGCCAGCAGTTACAGGGGCGAGCAGTACTTC.